This TCR beta chain was sequenced during a study of cytomegalovirus exposure and HLA in healthy donors. It was with 60 Vbeta and 13 Jbeta primers that the PCR ran. Produced via immunoSEQ multiplex PCR; TCRdb's table is partial and in-frame only. This sample has around 140,000 clones; just under 75% occur once, and the top ten carry approximately 1.6%. Whole-study findings and limits: Later on, an analysis tied 15,000 to 20,000 TCR beta sequences to HLA alleles at 0.05 false discovery rate. Previously analyzed data showed that most TCR beta V segments were productive at a frequency of about 87% or about 30%.

The V and J ends lost 5 bases and 3 bases, in that order; junction bases with no gene match: 12. Germline V gene data show CDR1 as SQVTM and CDR2 as ANQGSEA. The CDR3 is 15 residues long. Notes on this clone: What it binds is unknown.

This receptor was identified in a woman under 30 in good health and CMV-seronegative. This chain links TRBV29-1 with TRBJ1-2; 7 bases are a match to TRBD1. Sequences were obtained from PBMCs. CDR3: CSVTSRQGGDYGYTF. CDR3 bases: TGCAGCGTTACGAGCAGACAGGGTGGAGACTATGGCTACACCTTC.